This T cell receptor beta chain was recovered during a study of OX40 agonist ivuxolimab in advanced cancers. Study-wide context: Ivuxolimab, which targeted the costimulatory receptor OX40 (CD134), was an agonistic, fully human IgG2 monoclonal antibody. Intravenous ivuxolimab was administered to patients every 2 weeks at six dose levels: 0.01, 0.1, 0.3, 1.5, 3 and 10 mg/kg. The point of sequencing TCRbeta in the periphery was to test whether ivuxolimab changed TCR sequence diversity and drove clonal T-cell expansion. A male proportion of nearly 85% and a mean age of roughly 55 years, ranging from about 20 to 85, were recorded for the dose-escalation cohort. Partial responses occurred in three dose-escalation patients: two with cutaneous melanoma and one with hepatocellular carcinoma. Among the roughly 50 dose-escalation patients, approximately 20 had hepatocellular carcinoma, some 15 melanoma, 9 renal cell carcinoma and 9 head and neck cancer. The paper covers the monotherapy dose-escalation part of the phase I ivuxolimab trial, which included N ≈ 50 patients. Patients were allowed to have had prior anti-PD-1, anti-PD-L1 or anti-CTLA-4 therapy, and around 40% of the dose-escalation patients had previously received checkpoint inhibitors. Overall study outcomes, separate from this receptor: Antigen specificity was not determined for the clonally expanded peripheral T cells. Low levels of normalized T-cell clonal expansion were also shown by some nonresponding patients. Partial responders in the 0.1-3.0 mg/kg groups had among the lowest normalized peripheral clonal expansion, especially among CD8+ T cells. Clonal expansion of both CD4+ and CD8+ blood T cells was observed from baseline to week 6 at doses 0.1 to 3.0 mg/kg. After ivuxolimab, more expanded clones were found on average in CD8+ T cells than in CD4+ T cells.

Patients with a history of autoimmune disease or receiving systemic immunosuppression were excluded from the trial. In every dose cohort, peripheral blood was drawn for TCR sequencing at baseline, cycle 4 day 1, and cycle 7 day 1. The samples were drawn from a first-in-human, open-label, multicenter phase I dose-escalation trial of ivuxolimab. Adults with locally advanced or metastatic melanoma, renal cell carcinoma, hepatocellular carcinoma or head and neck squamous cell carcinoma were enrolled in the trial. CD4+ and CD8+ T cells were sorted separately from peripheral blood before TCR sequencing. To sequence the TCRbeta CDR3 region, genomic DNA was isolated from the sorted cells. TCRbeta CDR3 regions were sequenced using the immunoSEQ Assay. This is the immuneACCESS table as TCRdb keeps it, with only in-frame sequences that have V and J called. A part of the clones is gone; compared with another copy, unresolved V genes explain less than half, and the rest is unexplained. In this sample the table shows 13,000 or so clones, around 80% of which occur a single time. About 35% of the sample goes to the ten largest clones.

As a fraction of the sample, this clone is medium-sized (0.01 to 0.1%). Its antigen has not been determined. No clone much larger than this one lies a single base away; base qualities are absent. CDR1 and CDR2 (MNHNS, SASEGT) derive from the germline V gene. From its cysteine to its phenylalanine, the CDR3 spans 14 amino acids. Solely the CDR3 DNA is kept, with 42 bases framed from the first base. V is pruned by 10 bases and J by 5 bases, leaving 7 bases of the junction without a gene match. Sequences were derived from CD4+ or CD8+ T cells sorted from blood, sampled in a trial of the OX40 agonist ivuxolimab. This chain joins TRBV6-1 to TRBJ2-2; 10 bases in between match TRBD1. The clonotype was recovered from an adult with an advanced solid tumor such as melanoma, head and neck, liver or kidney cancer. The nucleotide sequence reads TGTGCCACCGAGGACAGGGGGGATACCGGGGAGCTGTTTTTT. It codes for CATEDRGDTGELFF.